The clone carrying this TCR beta chain was seen a single time. The antigen is unknown. The data stem from a study of OX40 agonist ivuxolimab in advanced cancers. At the level of the study: Males comprised about 78% of the group, whose mean age was approximately 62 years (range roughly 23 to 80).

General observations from the study: More expanded clones were seen, on average, in CD8+ T cells than in CD4+. Among the least clonally expanded were partial responders at 0.1-3.0 mg/kg.

From germline, CDR1 is SQVTM and CDR2 ANQGSEA. The CDR3 length is 15 residues. V trimming: 0 bases; J trimming: 4 bases; junction bases outside the gene matches: 7. The table came from immunoSEQ multiplex PCR; TCRdb's copy has only in-frame clones and leaves some out. The sample contains around 60,000 clones, over 80% of which appear only once. The sample was CD4+ or CD8+ T cells sorted from blood, taken in a trial of the OX40 agonist ivuxolimab. The receptor was isolated from an adult with an advanced solid tumor such as melanoma, head and neck, liver or kidney cancer. This chain uses TRBV29-1 with TRBJ2-5; TRBD2 matches 8 bases. CDR3 sequence reads: CSVEEPDGGGETQYF. CDR3 DNA: TGCAGCGTTGAAGAGCCCGACGGGGGGGGAGAGACCCAGTACTTC.